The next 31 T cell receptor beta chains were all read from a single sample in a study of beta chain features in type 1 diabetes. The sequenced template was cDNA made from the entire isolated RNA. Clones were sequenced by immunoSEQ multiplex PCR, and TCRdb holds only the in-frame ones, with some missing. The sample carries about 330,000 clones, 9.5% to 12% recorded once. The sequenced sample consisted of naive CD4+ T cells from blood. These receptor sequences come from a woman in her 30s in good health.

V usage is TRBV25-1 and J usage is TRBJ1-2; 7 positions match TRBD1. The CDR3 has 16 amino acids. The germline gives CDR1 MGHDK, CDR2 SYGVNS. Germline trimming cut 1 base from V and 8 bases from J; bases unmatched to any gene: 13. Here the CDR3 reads CASSESATGRESGYTF. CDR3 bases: TGTGCCAGCAGTGAATCTGCGACAGGGCGCGAGTCAGGCTACACCTTC.

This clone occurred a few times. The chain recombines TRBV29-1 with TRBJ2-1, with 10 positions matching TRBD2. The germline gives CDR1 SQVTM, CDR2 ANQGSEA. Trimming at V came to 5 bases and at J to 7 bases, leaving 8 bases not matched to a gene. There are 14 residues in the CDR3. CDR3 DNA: TGCAGCGTTTGCCCAGCGGGGGGGCTGAATGAGCAGTTCTTC. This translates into CSVCPAGGLNEQFF.

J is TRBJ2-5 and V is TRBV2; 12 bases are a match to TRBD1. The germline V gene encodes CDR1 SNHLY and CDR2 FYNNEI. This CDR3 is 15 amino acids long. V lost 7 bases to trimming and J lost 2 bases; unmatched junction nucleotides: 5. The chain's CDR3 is CASTRDRGRQETQYF. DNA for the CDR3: TGTGCCAGCACCCGGGACAGGGGGCGGCAAGAGACCCAGTACTTC.

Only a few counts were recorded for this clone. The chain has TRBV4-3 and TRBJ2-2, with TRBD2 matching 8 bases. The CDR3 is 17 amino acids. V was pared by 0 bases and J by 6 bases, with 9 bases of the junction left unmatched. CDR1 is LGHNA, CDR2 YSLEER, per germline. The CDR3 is CASSQELGTRFAGELFF. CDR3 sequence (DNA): TGCGCCAGCAGCCAAGAACTCGGGACTAGATTTGCCGGGGAGCTGTTTTTT.

CDR3 bases: TGCGCCAGCAGCTTAACAGGGGGCAAGGACACTGAAGCTTTCTTT. It specifies CASSLTGGKDTEAFF. The V call is TRBV5-1, the J call TRBJ1-1; 9 positions match TRBD1. The germline CDR1 and CDR2 sequences are SGHRS and YFSETQ. The J segment lost 3 bases and the V segment lost 2 bases, leaving 5 bases of the junction unmatched. CDR3 size: 15 residues.

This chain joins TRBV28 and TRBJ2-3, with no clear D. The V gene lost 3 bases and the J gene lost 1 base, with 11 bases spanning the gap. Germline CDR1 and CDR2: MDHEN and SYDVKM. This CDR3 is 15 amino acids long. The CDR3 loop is CASSFGQTRTDTQYF. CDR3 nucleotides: TGTGCCAGCAGTTTCGGTCAAACTCGCACAGATACGCAGTATTTT.

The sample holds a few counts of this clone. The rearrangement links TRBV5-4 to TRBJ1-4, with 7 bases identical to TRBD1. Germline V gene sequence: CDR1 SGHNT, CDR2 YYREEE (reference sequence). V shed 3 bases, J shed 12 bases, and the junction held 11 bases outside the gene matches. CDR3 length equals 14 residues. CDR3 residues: CASSSKRTGEELFF. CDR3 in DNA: TGTGCCAGCAGCTCAAAGCGGACAGGCGAAGAACTGTTTTTT.

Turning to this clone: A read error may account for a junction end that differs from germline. The chain's CDR3 is CAISGTVSNNEQFF. CDR3 in DNA: TGTGCCATCAGCGGGACTGTCTCCAACAATGAGCAGTTCTTC. The rearrangement joins TRBV10-3 to TRBJ2-1; D might be TRBD2 (6 bases). CDR3 length equals 14 residues. Germline V gene data show CDR1 as ENHRY and CDR2 as SYGVKD.

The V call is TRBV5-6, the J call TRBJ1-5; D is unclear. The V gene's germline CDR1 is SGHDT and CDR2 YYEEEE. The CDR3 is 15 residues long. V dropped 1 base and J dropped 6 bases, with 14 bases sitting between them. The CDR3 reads CASSLFWTVSQPQHF. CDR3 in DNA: TGTGCCAGCAGCTTGTTTTGGACTGTAAGTCAGCCCCAGCATTTT.

The CDR3 DNA follows: TGCGCCAGCAGTCAATCGAGCAGGTCCGCCTACGAGCAGTACTTC. It encodes CASSQSSRSAYEQYF. V usage is TRBV23-1 and J usage is TRBJ2-7; D gene unclear. TRBV23-1 falls under the ORF class, with uncertain function. V was pared by 0 bases and J by 2 bases, with 11 bases between. The CDR3 spans 15 residues.

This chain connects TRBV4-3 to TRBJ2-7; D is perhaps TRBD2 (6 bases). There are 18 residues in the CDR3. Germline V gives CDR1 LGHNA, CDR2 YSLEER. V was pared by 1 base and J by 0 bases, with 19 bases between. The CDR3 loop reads CASSQALASGGSSYEQYF. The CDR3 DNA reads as TGCGCCAGCAGCCAAGCCCTTGCGAGCGGAGGGAGCTCCTACGAGCAGTACTTC.

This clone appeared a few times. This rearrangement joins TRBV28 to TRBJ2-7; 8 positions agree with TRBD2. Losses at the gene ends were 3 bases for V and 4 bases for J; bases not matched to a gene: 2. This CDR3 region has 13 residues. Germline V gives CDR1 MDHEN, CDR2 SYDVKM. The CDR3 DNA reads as TGTGCCAGCAGTTTTTTAGCGGGGTACGAGCAGTACTTC. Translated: CASSFLAGYEQYF.

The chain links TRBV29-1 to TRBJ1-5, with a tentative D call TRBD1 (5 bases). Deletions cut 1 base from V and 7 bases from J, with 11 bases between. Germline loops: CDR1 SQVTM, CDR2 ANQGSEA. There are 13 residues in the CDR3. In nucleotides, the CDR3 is TGCAGCGTTGAAGCGGGGGGGGGACAGCCCCAGCATTTT. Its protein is CSVEAGGGQPQHF.

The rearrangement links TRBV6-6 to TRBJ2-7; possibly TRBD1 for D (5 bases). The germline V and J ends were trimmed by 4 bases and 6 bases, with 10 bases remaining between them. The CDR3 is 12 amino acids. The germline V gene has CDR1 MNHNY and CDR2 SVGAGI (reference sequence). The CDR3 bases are TGTGCCAGCAGTTTTCAGGGTATCGAGCAGTACTTC. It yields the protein CASSFQGIEQYF.

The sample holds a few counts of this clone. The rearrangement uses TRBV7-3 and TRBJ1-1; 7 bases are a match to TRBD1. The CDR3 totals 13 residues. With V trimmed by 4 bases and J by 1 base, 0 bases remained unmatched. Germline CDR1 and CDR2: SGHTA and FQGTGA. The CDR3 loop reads CASSSGGNTEAFF. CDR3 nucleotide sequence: TGTGCCAGCAGCTCAGGGGGGAACACTGAAGCTTTCTTT. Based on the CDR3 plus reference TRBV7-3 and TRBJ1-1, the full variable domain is GAGVSQTPSNKVTEKGKYVELRCDPISGHTALYWYRQSLGQGPEFLIYFQGTGAADDSGLPNDRFFAVRPEGSVSTLKIQRTERGDSAVYLCASSSGGNTEAFFGQGTRLTVV.

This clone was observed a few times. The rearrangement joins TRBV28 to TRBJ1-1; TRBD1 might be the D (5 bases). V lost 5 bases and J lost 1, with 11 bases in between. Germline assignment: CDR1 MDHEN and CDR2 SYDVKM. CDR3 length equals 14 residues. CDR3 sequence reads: CASSLPRGNTEAFF. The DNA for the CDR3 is TGTGCCAGCAGTCTACCAAGGGGGAACACTGAAGCTTTCTTT.

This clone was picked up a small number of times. CDR3 nucleotides: TGTGCCAGCAGCCAGACTCAAGAGACCCAGTACTTC. Its translation is CASSQTQETQYF. The chain has TRBV14 and TRBJ2-5; D not resolved. Trimming shortened V by 3 bases and J by 2 bases, and 4 bases separated the two germline ends. CDR3 length equals 12 residues. CDR1 and CDR2 (germline): SGHDN, FVKESK.

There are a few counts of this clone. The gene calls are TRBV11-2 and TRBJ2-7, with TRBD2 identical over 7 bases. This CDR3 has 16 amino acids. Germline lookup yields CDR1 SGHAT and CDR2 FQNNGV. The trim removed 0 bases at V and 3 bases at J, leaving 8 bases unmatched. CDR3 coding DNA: TGTGCCAGCAGCTTAGATGCTGGGAGGGCGGTCTACGAGCAGTACTTC. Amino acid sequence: CASSLDAGRAVYEQYF.

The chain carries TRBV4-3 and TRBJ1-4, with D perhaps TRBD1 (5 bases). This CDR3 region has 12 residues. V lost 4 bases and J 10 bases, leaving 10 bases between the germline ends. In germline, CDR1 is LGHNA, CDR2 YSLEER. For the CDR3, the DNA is TGCGCCAGCAGCCCCCGACAGTTAAAACTGTTTTTT. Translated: CASSPRQLKLFF.

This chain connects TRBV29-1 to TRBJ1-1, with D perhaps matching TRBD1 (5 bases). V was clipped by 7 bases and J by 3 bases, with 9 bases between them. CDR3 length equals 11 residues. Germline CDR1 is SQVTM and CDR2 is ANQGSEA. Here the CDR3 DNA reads TGCAGCGCAAGGGGTTACACTGAAGCTTTCTTT. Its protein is CSARGYTEAFF.

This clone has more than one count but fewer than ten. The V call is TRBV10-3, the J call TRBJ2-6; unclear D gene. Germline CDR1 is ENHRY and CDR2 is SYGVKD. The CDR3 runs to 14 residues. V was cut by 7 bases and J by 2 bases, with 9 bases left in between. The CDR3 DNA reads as TGTGCCATCACTGCCAGAACTGGGGCCAACGTCCTGACTTTC. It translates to CAITARTGANVLTF.

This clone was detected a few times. CDR3 amino acids: CASRGRADTGELFF. The CDR3 DNA sequence: TGTGCCAGCAGAGGGAGGGCGGACACCGGGGAGCTGTTTTTT. This chain connects TRBV6-5 to TRBJ2-2; 7 nucleotides match TRBD2. V was clipped by 6 bases and J by 3 bases; unmatched bases: 4. Per the germline V gene, CDR1 is MNHEY and CDR2 is SVGAGI. This CDR3 has 14 amino acids.

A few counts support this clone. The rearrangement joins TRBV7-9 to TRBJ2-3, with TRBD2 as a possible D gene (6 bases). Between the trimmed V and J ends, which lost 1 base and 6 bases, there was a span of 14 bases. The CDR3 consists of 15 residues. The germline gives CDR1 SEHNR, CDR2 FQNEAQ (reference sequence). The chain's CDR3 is CASSLGPDYGDTQYF. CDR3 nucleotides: TGTGCCAGCAGCTTAGGACCGGACTATGGCGATACGCAGTATTTT. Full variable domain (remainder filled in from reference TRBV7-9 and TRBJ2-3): DTGVSQNPRHKITKRGQNVTFRCDPISEHNRLYWYRQTLGQGPEFLTYFQNEAQLEKSRLLSDRFSAERPKGSFSTLEIQRTEQGDSAMYLCASSLGPDYGDTQYFGPGTRLTVL.

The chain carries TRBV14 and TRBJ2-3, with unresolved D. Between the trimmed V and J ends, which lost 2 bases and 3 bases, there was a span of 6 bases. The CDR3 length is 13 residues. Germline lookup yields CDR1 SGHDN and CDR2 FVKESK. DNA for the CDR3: TGTGCCAGCAGCCAATACCAGACAGATACGCAGTATTTT. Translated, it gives CASSQYQTDTQYF.

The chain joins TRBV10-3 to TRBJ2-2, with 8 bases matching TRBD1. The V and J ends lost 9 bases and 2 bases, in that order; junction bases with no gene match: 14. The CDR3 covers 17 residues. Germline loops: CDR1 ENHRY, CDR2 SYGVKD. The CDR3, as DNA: TGTGCCATACCCACGGGACAGGCGAATATTAACACCGGGGAGCTGTTTTTT. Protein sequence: CAIPTGQANINTGELFF.

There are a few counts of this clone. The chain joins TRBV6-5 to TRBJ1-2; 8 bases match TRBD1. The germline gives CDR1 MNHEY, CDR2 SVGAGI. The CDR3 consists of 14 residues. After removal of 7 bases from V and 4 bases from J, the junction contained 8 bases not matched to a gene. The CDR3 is CASIKDGTGYGYTF. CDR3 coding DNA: TGTGCCAGCATCAAAGACGGGACAGGCTATGGCTACACCTTC.

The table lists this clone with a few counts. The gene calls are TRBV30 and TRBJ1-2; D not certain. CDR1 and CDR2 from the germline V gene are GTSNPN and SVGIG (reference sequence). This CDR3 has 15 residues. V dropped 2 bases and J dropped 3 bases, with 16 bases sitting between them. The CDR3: CAWSSLVQLDYGYTF. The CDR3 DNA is TGTGCCTGGAGTTCCCTGGTACAGTTGGACTATGGCTACACCTTC.

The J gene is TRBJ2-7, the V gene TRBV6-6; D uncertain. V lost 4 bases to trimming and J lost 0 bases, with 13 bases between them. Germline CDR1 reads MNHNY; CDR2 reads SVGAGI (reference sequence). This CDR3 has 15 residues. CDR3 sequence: CASSSSGASSYEQYF. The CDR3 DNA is TGTGCCAGCAGTTCTTCCGGAGCTAGCTCCTACGAGCAGTACTTC.

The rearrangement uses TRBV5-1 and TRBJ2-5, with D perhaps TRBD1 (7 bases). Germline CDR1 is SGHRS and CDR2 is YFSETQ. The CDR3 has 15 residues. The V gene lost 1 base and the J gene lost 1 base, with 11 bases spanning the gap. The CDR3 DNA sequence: TGCGCCAGCAGCTTGACAGGGGAGGTCCAAGAGACCCAGTACTTC. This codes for CASSLTGEVQETQYF.

The CDR3 loop reads CASSQDRYSGNTIYF. The DNA for the CDR3 is TGCGCCAGCAGCCAAGATCGGTACTCTGGAAACACCATATATTTT. The chain has TRBV4-1 and TRBJ1-3; D gene ambiguous. The germline V gene has CDR1 MGHRA and CDR2 YSYEKL. V was pared by 0 bases and J by 0 bases, with 6 bases between. CDR3 length equals 15 residues.

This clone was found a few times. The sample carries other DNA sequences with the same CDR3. The CDR3 nucleotides read TGCAGCGTTGAACCCGGAGGCGGGGCAGATACGCAGTATTTT. Translated, it gives CSVEPGGGADTQYF. This chain joins TRBV29-1 and TRBJ2-3, with D possibly TRBD2 on 6 matching bases. The CDR3 spans 14 residues. The germline CDR1 and CDR2 sequences are SQVTM and ANQGSEA. The V gene lost 2 bases and the J gene lost 4 bases, with 13 bases spanning the gap.